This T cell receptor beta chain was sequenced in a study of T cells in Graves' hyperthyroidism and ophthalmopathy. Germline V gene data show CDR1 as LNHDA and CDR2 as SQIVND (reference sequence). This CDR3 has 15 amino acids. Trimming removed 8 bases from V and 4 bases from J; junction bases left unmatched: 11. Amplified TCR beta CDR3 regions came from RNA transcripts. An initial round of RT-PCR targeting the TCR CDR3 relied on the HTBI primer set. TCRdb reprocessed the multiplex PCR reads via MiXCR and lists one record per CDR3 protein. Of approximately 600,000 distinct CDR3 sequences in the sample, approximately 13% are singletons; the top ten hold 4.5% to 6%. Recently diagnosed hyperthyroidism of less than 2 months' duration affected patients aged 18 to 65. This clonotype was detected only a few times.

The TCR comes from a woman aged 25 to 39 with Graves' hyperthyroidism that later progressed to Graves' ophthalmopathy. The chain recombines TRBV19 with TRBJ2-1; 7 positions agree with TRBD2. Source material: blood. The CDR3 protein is CASAPGLGRYNEQFF. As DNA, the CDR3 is TGTGCCAGTGCCCCCGGACTAGGAAGGTACAATGAGCAGTTCTTC. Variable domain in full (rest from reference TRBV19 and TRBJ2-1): DGGITQSPKYLFRKEGQNVTLSCEQNLNHDAMYWYRQDPGQGLRLIYYSQIVNDFQKGDIAEGYSVSREKKESFPLTVTSAQKNPTAFYLCASAPGLGRYNEQFFGPGTRLTVL.